The next 28 T cell receptor beta chains were all read from a single sample in a study of graft-versus-host responses after intestinal transplantation. Profiling relied on immunoSEQ multiplex PCR, and the TCRdb table lists in-frame clones only, not all of them. The profile shows under 100,000 clones, less than 95% of them singletons. These receptors' antigens are unknown. The sample was unstimulated CD4+ T cells sorted from spleen or lymph node cells, taken before transplant. The receptors originated from a human donor who was the organ donor for an intestinal transplant.

The chain links TRBV7-3 to TRBJ1-2, with 9 bases identical to TRBD1. Trimming took 5 bases from V and 8 from J; bases not matched to a gene: 6. Germline V gives CDR1 SGHTA, CDR2 FQGTGA. This CDR3 spans 13 amino acids. The CDR3 bases are TGTGCCAGCAGCAACCGGGACAGGGACGGCTACACCTTC. Protein product: CASSNRDRDGYTF.

This chain links TRBV11-2 with TRBJ1-1; D is unclear. Trimming took off 1 base at V and 0 bases at J, with 3 bases between the two ends. CDR1 is SGHAT, CDR2 FQNNGV, per germline. The CDR3 length is 13 residues. The CDR3 here is CASSLAVNTEAFF. The CDR3 DNA sequence: TGTGCCAGCAGCTTAGCCGTGAACACTGAAGCTTTCTTT.

The chain uses TRBV2 and TRBJ2-2; no clear D. The CDR3 consists of 16 residues. Trimming removed 7 bases from V and 0 bases from J, with 15 bases in between. CDR1 SNHLY and CDR2 FYNNEI come from the germline V gene. CDR3 protein: CASNPSGLANTGELFF. The CDR3 DNA reads TGTGCCAGCAATCCATCAGGATTGGCGAACACCGGGGAGCTGTTTTTT.

The chain's CDR3 is CASSLNIGESSGNTIYF. CDR3 sequence (DNA): TGTGCCAGCTCCCTCAATATAGGGGAAAGCTCTGGAAACACCATATATTTT. The genes are TRBV21-1 and TRBJ1-3; TRBD1 was called by the table and not checked on the DNA. TRBV21-1 is noted as a pseudogene. CDR3 length equals 17 residues.

The chain is built from TRBV19 and TRBJ1-5; 7 bases match TRBD1. Trimming cost V 9 bases and J 2 bases; bases outside gene matches: 16. The germline gives CDR1 LNHDA, CDR2 SQIVND (reference sequence). The CDR3 is made up of 17 amino acids. Here the CDR3 DNA reads TGTGCCAGCCTCGGGGGATACAGGGGCGATGGCAATCAGCCCCAGCATTTT. It specifies CASLGGYRGDGNQPQHF.

The chain couples TRBV5-4 to TRBJ2-5; no reliable D call. The germline V and J ends were trimmed by 6 bases and 2 bases, with 11 bases remaining between them. Germline V CDR1 and CDR2: SGHNT, YYREEE (reference sequence). The CDR3 contains 13 residues. The CDR3 DNA reads TGTGCCAGCAACGATCTAGGGCAAGAGACCCAGTACTTC. It codes for CASNDLGQETQYF.

CDR3 residues: CASSLNRVNSPLHF. The DNA of the CDR3 is TGTGCCAGCAGCTTAAACAGGGTTAATTCACCCCTCCACTTT. The chain links TRBV11-1 to TRBJ1-6; tentative D call: TRBD1 (6 bases). Germline V lookup: CDR1 SGHAT, CDR2 FQDESV (reference sequence). The ends were cut back, 2 bases at V and 6 bases at J, with 8 bases in the middle. The CDR3 loop spans 14 amino acids.

This clone was detected once. The chain is built from TRBV9 and TRBJ2-3, with D maybe TRBD2 (5 bases). CDR3 length: 14 amino acids. Trimming shortened V by 2 bases and J by 2 bases, and 9 bases separated the two germline ends. Germline V CDR1 and CDR2: SGDLS, YYNGEE. DNA for the CDR3: TGTGCCAGCAGCGTGAGGGCGATCACAGATACGCAGTATTTT. Protein: CASSVRAITDTQYF.

V usage is TRBV28 and J usage is TRBJ1-5; D call uncertain. The CDR3 spans 16 residues. Germline V gene lookup returns CDR1 MDHEN and CDR2 SYDVKM. V shed 3 bases and J shed 2 bases, with 14 bases lying between them. CDR3 coding DNA: TGTGCCAGCAGTTTTTCGACCCTGGGAGGCAATCAGCCCCAGCATTTT. Translation: CASSFSTLGGNQPQHF.

This clone is a singleton in its sample. This sequence joins TRBV6-5 and TRBJ1-2; D unresolved. In germline, CDR1 is MNHEY, CDR2 SVGAGI. V was clipped by 4 bases and J by 5 bases, with 14 bases between them. The CDR3 extends over 14 amino acids. Here the CDR3 reads CASSSGSTPYGYTF. The DNA of the CDR3 is TGTGCCAGCAGTTCCGGGAGCACTCCGTATGGCTACACCTTC.

The chain links TRBV2 to TRBJ1-1; TRBD1 matches at 7 bases. The length of the CDR3 is 13 residues. V shed 9 bases and J 1 base; nucleotides not matched to a gene: 5. Germline CDR1 SNHLY, CDR2 FYNNEI. Here the CDR3 DNA reads TGTGCCAGAAGACAGGGACCGAACACTGAAGCTTTCTTT. Translating gives CARRQGPNTEAFF.

CDR3 nucleotide sequence: TGCGCCAGCAGTGGGGACAGCTTCTATGGCTACACCTTC. It is translated as CASSGDSFYGYTF. The chain joins TRBV10-1 to TRBJ1-2; 7 nucleotides line up with TRBD1. The CDR3 loop spans 13 amino acids. The V segment lost 4 bases and the J segment 4 bases; nucleotides outside the gene matches: 3. Germline assignment: CDR1 WNHNN and CDR2 SYGVQD (reference sequence).

J is TRBJ1-3 and V is TRBV4-1; D ambiguous. The germline gives CDR1 MGHRA, CDR2 YSYEKL. V dropped 3 bases and J dropped 0 bases, with 24 bases sitting between them. CDR3 length equals 20 residues. CDR3 residues: CASSQAGTYLTADSGNTIYF. As DNA, the CDR3 is TGCGCCAGCAGCCAGGCGGGAACCTACCTGACGGCAGACTCTGGAAACACCATATATTTT.

The CDR3 here is CATSGLAGGYTF. As DNA, the CDR3 is TGTGCCACCTCGGGACTAGCGGGAGGCTACACCTTC. This rearrangement joins TRBV19 to TRBJ1-2; the D gene is possibly TRBD1 (5 bases). Germline V gene sequence: CDR1 LNHDA, CDR2 SQIVND (reference sequence). This CDR3 region has 12 residues. V shed 10 bases and J shed 8 bases, with 17 bases lying between them.

This sequence joins TRBV4-2 and TRBJ2-3; 8 bases map to TRBD1. Germline values: CDR1 LGHNA, CDR2 YNFKEQ. The CDR3 spans 16 residues. The V gene end was trimmed by 3 bases and the J gene end by 2 bases; junction bases not matched to a gene: 7. Written as DNA, the CDR3 is TGTGCCAGCAGCCAGGTGGACAGGGCCGACACAGATACGCAGTATTTT. It yields the protein CASSQVDRADTDTQYF.

This rearrangement joins TRBV5-1 to TRBJ1-6; 7 nucleotides agree with TRBD1. Germline loops: CDR1 SGHRS, CDR2 YFSETQ. The J segment lost 6 bases and the V segment lost 3 bases, leaving 12 bases of the junction unmatched. This CDR3 is built from 17 residues. Written as DNA, the CDR3 is TGCGCCAGCAGCTCCTTTCTCCGACAGGGCGCTAATTCACCCCTCCACTTT. This translates into CASSSFLRQGANSPLHF.

The gene calls are TRBV5-1 and TRBJ2-7, with D perhaps being TRBD1 or TRBD2 (5 bases each). Germline assignment: CDR1 SGHRS and CDR2 YFSETQ. V lost 0 bases and J lost 0, with 10 bases in between. The CDR3 contains 15 residues. CDR3 amino acids: CASSLETGLSYEQYF. The CDR3 DNA follows: TGCGCCAGCAGCTTGGAAACAGGACTCTCCTACGAGCAGTACTTC. Based on the CDR3 plus reference TRBV5-1 and TRBJ2-7, the full variable domain is KAGVTQTPRYLIKTRGQQVTLSCSPISGHRSVSWYQQTPGQGLQFLFEYFSETQRNKGNFPGRFSGRQFSNSRSEMNVSTLELGDSALYLCASSLETGLSYEQYFGPGTRLTVT.

This chain links TRBV4-1 with TRBJ1-6; D uncertain. CDR3 length: 12 amino acids. With 2 bases removed from V and 10 bases from J, the gap between germline ends came to 6 bases. Looked up from germline, CDR1 is MGHRA and CDR2 is YSYEKL. CDR3 DNA: TGCGCCAGCAGCCAAACGGGGTCACCCCTCCACTTT. This codes for CASSQTGSPLHF.

The V gene is TRBV7-8, the J gene TRBJ1-1; TRBD1 is a possible D gene (6 bases). Germline V gives CDR1 SGHVS, CDR2 FQNEAQ. CDR3 length: 14 residues. V lost 4 bases, J lost 7 bases, and 16 bases lay in between. The CDR3 region has the DNA TGTGCCAGCAGCTCACGAACAGGGTTGGTTGAAGCTTTCTTT. It yields the protein CASSSRTGLVEAFF.

The chain uses TRBV19 and TRBJ2-2; 8 bases line up with TRBD1. The CDR3 totals 17 residues. Germline-derived CDR1 and CDR2 are LNHDA and SQIVND (reference sequence). V dropped 0 bases and J dropped 1; count of bases not matched to a gene: 4. CDR3 sequence reads: CASSIDRGTGNTGELFF. In nucleotides, the CDR3 is TGTGCCAGTAGTATAGATCGAGGGACAGGGAACACCGGGGAGCTGTTTTTT.

The table lists this clone with a few counts. The chain joins TRBV28 to TRBJ2-5, with a weak D call TRBD1 (5 bases). The V gene lost 5 bases and the J gene lost 5 bases, with 12 bases spanning the gap. This CDR3 contains 13 residues. Germline values: CDR1 MDHEN, CDR2 SYDVKM. The CDR3 nucleotides are TGTGCCAGCAGTGGGTCAGGGCGCGAGACCCAGTACTTC. Translated: CASSGSGRETQYF.

The V gene is TRBV5-1, the J gene TRBJ1-2; no clear D gene. V lost 0 bases to trimming and J lost 0 bases, with 6 bases between them. The CDR3 is made up of 14 amino acids. Germline V gene data show CDR1 as SGHRS and CDR2 as YFSETQ. As DNA, the CDR3 is TGCGCCAGCAGCTTGGACGGAGCTAACTATGGCTACACCTTC. It translates to CASSLDGANYGYTF.

The rearrangement links TRBV11-3 to TRBJ2-7; 10 bases are shared with TRBD2. V lost 5 bases and J lost 5; bases outside the gene matches: 6. CDR1 is SGHNT, CDR2 YENEEA, per germline. This CDR3 comprises 14 residues. The CDR3: CASSPLAGGHEQYF. CDR3 nucleotide sequence: TGTGCCAGCAGCCCCTTAGCGGGGGGCCACGAGCAGTACTTC.

This clone was observed a handful of times. The chain uses TRBV5-1 and TRBJ2-6, with D possibly called TRBD1 or TRBD2 (7 bases each). The length of the CDR3 is 17 residues. Trimming removed 6 bases at V and 2 bases at J, with 18 bases between. Germline lookup yields CDR1 SGHRS and CDR2 YFSETQ. The CDR3, as DNA: TGCGCCAGCATCCTGGGGGGAGGGGGCCCTGGGGCCAACGTCCTGACTTTC. Translated, it gives CASILGGGGPGANVLTF.

The J gene is TRBJ2-3, the V gene TRBV2; D is perhaps TRBD2 (5 bases). Trimming stripped 5 bases from V and 4 bases from J, with 16 bases between. The germline V gene encodes CDR1 SNHLY and CDR2 FYNNEI. The CDR3 covers 15 residues. In nucleotides, the CDR3 is TGTGCCAGCAGTCGGTCTAGCCCACTCCCAGATACGCAGTATTTT. As protein: CASSRSSPLPDTQYF.

The chain joins TRBV10-3 to TRBJ1-2; 7 nucleotides align to TRBD1. Germline V gene sequence: CDR1 ENHRY, CDR2 SYGVKD. The CDR3 loop spans 13 amino acids. Germline trimming cut 7 bases from V and 4 bases from J; bases unmatched to any gene: 6. The CDR3 nucleotides read TGTGCCATCACACAAGGACAGGTCTATGGCTACACCTTC. It codes for CAITQGQVYGYTF.

The V and J genes are TRBV5-4 and TRBJ1-1, with D uncertain. Germline loops: CDR1 SGHNT, CDR2 YYREEE (reference sequence). Trimming took off 5 bases at V and 11 bases at J, with 16 bases between the two ends. This CDR3 comprises 12 residues. The CDR3, as DNA: TGTGCCAGCAGTTCGGACGCCTTGAAGGCTTTCTTT. It encodes CASSSDALKAFF. The full variable domain, rest sourced from reference TRBV5-4 and TRBJ1-1, is ETGVTQSPTHLIKTRGQQVTLRCSSQSGHNTVSWYQQALGQGPQFIFQYYREEENGRGNFPPRFSGLQFPNYSSELNVNALELDDSALYLCASSSDALKAFFGQGTRLTVV.

This sequence joins TRBV7-2 and TRBJ2-7, with D possibly matching TRBD2 (6 bases). V gave up 8 bases and J gave up 2 bases, with 16 bases separating them. The CDR3 consists of 14 residues. Germline lookup yields CDR1 SGHTA and CDR2 FQGNSA. CDR3 loop: CASVGLLQPYEQYF. Written as DNA, the CDR3 is TGTGCCAGCGTGGGACTTCTCCAGCCCTACGAGCAGTACTTC.